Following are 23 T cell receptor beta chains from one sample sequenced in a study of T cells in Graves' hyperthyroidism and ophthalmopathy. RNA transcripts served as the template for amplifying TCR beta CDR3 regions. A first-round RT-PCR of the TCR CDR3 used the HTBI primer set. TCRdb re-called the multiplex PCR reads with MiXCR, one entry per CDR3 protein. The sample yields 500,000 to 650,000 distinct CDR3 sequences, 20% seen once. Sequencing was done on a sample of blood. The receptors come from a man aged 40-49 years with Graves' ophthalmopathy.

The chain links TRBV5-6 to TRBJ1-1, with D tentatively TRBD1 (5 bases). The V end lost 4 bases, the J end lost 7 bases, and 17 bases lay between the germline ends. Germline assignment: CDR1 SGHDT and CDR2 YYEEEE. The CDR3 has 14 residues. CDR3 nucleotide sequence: TGTGCCAGCAGCGCCCAGACAGTGTACTTTGAAGCTTTCTTT. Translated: CASSAQTVYFEAFF.

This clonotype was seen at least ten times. CDR3 bases: TGTGCCAGCAGTTCCGGACTATTCACAGATACGCAGTATTTT. Protein: CASSSGLFTDTQYF. This chain links TRBV7-8 with TRBJ2-3, with TRBD2 as a possible D gene (6 bases). Per germline, CDR1 SGHVS and CDR2 FQNEAQ. The CDR3 runs 14 residues. Trimming removed 6 bases from V and 2 bases from J, with 12 bases in between.

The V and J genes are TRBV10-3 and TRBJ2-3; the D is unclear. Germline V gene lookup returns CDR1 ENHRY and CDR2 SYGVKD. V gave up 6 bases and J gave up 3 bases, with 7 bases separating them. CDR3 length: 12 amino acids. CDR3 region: CAISDRTDTQYF. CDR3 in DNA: TGTGCCATCAGCGACCGGACAGATACGCAGTATTTT.

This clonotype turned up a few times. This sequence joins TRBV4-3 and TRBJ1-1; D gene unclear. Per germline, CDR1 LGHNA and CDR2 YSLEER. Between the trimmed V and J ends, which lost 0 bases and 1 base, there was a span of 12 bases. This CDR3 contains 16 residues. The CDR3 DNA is TGCGCCAGCAGCCAAGAGTCAGCAGGTTGGAACACTGAAGCTTTCTTT. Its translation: CASSQESAGWNTEAFF.

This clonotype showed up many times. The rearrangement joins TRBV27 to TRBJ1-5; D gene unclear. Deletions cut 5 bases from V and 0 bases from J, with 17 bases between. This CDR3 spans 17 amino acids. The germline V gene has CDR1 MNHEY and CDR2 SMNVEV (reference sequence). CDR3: CASSPTPQQLSNQPQHF. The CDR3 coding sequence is TGTGCCAGCAGTCCAACCCCCCAACAGCTTAGCAATCAGCCCCAGCATTTT.

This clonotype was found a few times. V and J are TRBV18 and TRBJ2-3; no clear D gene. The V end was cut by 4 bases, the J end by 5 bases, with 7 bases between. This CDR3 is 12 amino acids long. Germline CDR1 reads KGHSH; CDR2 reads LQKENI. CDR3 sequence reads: CASSRLRDTQYF. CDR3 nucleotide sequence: TGTGCCAGCTCACGCCTCCGAGATACGCAGTATTTT.

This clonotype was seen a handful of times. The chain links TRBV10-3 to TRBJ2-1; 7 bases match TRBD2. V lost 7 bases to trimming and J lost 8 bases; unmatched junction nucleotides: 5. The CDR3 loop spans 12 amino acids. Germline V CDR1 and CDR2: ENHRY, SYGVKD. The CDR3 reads CAIMGGSYEQFF. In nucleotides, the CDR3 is TGTGCCATCATGGGCGGGAGCTATGAGCAGTTCTTC.

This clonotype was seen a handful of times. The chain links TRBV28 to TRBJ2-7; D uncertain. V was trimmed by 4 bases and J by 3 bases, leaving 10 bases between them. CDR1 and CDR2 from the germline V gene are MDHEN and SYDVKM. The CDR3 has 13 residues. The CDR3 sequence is CASSSSPVYEQYF. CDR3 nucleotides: TGTGCCAGCAGTTCCTCGCCAGTCTACGAGCAGTACTTC. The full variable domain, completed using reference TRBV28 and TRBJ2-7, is DVKVTQSSRYLVKRTGEKVFLECVQDMDHENMFWYRQDPGLGLRLIYFSYDVKMKEKGDIPEGYSVSREKKERFSLILESASTNQTSMYLCASSSSPVYEQYFGPGTRLTVT.

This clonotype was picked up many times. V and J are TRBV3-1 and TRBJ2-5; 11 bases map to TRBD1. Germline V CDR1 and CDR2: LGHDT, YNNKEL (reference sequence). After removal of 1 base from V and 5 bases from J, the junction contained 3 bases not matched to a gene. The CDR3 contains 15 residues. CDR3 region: CASSQGTGGLETQYF. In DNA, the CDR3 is TGTGCCAGCAGCCAAGGGACAGGGGGCTTGGAGACCCAGTACTTC.

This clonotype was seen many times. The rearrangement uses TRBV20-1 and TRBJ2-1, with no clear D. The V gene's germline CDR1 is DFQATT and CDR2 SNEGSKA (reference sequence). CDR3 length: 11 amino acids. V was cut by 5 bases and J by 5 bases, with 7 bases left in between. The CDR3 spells CSAEHNNEQFF. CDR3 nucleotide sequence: TGCAGTGCTGAACACAACAATGAGCAGTTCTTC.

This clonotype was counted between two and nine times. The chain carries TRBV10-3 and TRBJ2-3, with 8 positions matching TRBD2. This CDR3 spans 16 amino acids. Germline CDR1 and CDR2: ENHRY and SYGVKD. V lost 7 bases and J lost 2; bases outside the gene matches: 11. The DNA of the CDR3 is TGTGCCATCATGAATCTGAGCGGGGGTGACACAGATACGCAGTATTTT. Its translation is CAIMNLSGGDTDTQYF.

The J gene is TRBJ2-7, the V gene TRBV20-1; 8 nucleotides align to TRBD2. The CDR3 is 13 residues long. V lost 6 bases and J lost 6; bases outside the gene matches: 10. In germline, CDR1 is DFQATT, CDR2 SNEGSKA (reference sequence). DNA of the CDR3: TGCAGTGCCCCCGGGACTAGTACGGCCGAGCAGTACTTC. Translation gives CSAPGTSTAEQYF.

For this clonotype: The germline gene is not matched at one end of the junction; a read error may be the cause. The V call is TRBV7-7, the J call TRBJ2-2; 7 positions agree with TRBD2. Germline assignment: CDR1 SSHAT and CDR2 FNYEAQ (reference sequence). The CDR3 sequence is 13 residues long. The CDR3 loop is CASSSSGTGDLFF. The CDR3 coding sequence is TGTGCTAGCAGCTCCAGCGGGACCGGGGACCTGTTTTTT. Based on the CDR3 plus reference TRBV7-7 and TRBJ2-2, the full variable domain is GAGVSQSPRYKVTKRGQDVTLRCDPISSHATLYWYQQALGQGPEFLTYFNYEAQPDKSGLPSDRFSAERPEGSISTLTIQRTEQRDSAMYRCASSSSGTGDLFFGEGSRLTVL.

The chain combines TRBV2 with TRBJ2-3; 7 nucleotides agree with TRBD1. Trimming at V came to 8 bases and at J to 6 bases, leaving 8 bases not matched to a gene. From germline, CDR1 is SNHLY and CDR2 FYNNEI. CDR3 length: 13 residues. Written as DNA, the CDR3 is TGTGCCAGCGGCCGACAGGGCCCGGATACGCAGTATTTT. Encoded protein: CASGRQGPDTQYF.

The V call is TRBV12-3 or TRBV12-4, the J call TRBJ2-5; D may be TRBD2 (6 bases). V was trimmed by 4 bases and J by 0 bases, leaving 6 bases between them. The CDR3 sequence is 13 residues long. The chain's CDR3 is CASSWTNQETQYF. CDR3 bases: TGTGCCAGCAGTTGGACTAACCAAGAGACCCAGTACTTC.

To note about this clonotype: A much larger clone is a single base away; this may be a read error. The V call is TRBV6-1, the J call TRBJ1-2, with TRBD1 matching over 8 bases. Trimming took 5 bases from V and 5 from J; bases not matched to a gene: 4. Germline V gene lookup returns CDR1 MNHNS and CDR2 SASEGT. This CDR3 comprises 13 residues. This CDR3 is CASSSGQEYGYTF. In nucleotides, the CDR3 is TGTGCCAGCAGTTCGGGACAGGAGTATGGCTACACCTTC.

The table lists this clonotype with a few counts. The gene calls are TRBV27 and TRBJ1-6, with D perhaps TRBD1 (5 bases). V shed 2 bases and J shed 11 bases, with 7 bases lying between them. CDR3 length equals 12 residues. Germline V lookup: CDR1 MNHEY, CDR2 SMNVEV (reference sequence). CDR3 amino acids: CASSLGGAPLHF. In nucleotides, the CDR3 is TGTGCCAGCAGTTTAGGGGGAGCACCCCTCCACTTT.

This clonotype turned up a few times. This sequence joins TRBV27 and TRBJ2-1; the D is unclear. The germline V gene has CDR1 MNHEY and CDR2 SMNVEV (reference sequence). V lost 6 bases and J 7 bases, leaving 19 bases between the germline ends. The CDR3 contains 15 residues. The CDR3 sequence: CASREWRYVINEQFF. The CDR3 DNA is TGTGCCAGCAGGGAATGGCGGTACGTTATTAATGAGCAGTTCTTC.

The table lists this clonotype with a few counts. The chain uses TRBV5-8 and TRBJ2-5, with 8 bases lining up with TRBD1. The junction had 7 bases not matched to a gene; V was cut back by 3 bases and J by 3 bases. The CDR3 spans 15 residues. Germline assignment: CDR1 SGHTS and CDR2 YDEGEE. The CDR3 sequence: CASSWKLDREETQYF. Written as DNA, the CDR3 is TGTGCCAGCAGCTGGAAGCTGGACAGGGAAGAGACCCAGTACTTC.

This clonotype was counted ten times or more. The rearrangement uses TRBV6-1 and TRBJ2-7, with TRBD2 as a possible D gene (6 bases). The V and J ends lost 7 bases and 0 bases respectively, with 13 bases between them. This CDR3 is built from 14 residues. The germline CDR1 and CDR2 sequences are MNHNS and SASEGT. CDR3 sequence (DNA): TGTGCCAGCACCCCTTCCGGGGGCTCCTACGAGCAGTACTTC. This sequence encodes CASTPSGGSYEQYF.

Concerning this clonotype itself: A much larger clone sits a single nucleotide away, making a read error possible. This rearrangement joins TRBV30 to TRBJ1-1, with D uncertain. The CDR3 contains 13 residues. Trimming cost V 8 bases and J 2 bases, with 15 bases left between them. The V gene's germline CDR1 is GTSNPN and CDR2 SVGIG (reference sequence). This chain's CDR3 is CARNVDGNTEAFF. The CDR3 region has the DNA TGTGCCCGGAACGTGGACGGAAACACTGAAGCTTTCTTT.

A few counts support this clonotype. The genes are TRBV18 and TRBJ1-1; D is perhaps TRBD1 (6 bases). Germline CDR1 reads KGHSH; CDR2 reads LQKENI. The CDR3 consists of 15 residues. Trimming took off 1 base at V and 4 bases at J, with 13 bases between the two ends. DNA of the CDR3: TGTGCCAGCTCACCACGAGGAGGGGGGGGCACTGAAGCTTTCTTT. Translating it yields CASSPRGGGGTEAFF.

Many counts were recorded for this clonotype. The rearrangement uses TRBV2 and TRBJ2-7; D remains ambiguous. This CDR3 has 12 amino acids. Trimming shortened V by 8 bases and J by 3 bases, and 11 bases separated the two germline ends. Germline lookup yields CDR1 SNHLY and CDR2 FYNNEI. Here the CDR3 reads CASGKSVYEQYF. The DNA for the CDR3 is TGTGCCAGCGGCAAGAGTGTCTACGAGCAGTACTTC.